The T cell receptor (beta chain) described here comes from a study of cytomegalovirus exposure and HLA in healthy donors. General study results and limits: Per a later analysis, HLA-associated TCR beta chains showed more clonal expansion than other, equally common TCR beta chains. Through in vitro validation, three CMV-associated chains were shown to be specific for CMV antigens. Later, TCR association rates were found to vary by HLA locus, highest for DRB1 and lowest for HLA-C.

Use of 60 Vbeta and 13 Jbeta primers characterized the PCR. Original methodology: There were about 88 million unique TCR beta chains by a later count, and about 11 million of them were shared. TCRdb's table, derived via immunoSEQ multiplex PCR, lists solely in-frame clones and lacks some. That table furnishes V, J and clone size, whereas the DNA furnished D and trimming. Of roughly 100,000 clones detected, 69% appear once; the ten largest clones hold about 3.5%. This clone came up a few times. Its antigen is still unknown. Other nucleotide sequences in the sample specify the same CDR3. The V end was cut by 1 base, the J end by 4 bases, with 6 bases between. This CDR3 spans 13 amino acids. Germline assignment: CDR1 SGHRS and CDR2 YFSETQ.

Sequences were obtained from PBMCs. This TCR was sampled from a man between 25 and 39 years old in good health and CMV-seronegative. The chain has TRBV5-1 and TRBJ2-1; weak D call: TRBD1 (6 bases). CDR3 region: CASSLTGYNEQFF. The CDR3 coding sequence is TGCGCCAGCAGCTTGACAGGGTACAATGAGCAGTTCTTC.